This TCR beta chain was sequenced for a study of T cells in Graves' hyperthyroidism and ophthalmopathy. On the study more broadly: Peripheral blood sampling occurred at initial diagnosis, before any treatment.

This clonotype was seen more than once but under ten times. Its antigen is not identified. TCR beta CDR3 sequences were amplified from RNA transcripts. The HTBI primer set was used in a first-round RT-PCR of the TCR CDR3. TCRdb redid the calling of the multiplex PCR reads with MiXCR, one entry per CDR3 protein. The sample has about 640,000 distinct CDR3 sequences; more than 20% are singletons. PBMCs came from about 10 ml fresh peripheral blood. General study points: Before onset, ophthalmopathy was predicted by the model a median around 6 months earlier. Most thyroid clonotypes with frequency above 0.001 were detected in blood.

Deletions cut 2 bases from V and 1 base from J, with 6 bases between. This CDR3 is 14 amino acids long. Germline assignment: CDR1 SGHDN and CDR2 FVKESK. The clonotype was recovered from a young man with Graves' ophthalmopathy. The chain uses TRBV14 and TRBJ2-1; no clear D gene. Material: blood. CDR3 loop: CASSQFQSYNEQFF. CDR3 sequence (DNA): TGTGCCAGCAGCCAATTTCAGTCCTACAATGAGCAGTTCTTC.